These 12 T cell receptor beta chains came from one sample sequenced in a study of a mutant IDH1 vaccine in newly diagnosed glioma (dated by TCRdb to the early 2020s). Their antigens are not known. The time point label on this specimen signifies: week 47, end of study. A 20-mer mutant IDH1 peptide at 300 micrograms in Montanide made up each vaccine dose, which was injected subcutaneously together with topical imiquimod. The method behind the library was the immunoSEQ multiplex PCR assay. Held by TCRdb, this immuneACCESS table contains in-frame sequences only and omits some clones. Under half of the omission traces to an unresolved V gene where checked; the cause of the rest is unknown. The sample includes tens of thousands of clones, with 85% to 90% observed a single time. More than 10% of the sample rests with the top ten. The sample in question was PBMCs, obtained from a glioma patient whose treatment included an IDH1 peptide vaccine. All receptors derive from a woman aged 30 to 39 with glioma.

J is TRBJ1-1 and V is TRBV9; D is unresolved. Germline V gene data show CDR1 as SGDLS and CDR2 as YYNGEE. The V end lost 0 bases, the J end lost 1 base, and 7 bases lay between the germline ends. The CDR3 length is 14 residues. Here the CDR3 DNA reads TGTGCCAGCAGCGTAGTTGAGAGGAACACTGAAGCTTTCTTT. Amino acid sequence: CASSVVERNTEAFF.

CDR3 in amino acids: CAISAGQGLNTEAFF. As DNA, the CDR3 is TGTGCCATCAGTGCCGGACAGGGGTTAAACACTGAAGCTTTCTTT. The rearrangement uses TRBV10-3 and TRBJ1-1; 9 nucleotides line up with TRBD1. Germline V gene lookup returns CDR1 ENHRY and CDR2 SYGVKD. The V and J ends lost 4 bases and 2 bases, in that order; junction bases with no gene match: 5. The CDR3 consists of 15 residues.

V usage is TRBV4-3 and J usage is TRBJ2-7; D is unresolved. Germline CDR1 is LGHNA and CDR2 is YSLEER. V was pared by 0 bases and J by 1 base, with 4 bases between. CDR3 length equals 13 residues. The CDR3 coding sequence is TGCGCCAGCAGCCAAGACCGATCCTACGAGCAGTACTTC. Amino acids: CASSQDRSYEQYF.

The CDR3 coding sequence is TGTGCCAGCAGCTACCGGGACCCTTACGAGCAGTACTTC. Its protein is CASSYRDPYEQYF. The J gene is TRBJ2-7, the V gene TRBV7-2, with D perhaps TRBD1 or TRBD2 (5 bases each). The germline CDR1 and CDR2 sequences are SGHTA and FQGNSA. The CDR3 is 13 amino acids. V was clipped by 4 bases and J by 4 bases, with 11 bases between them.

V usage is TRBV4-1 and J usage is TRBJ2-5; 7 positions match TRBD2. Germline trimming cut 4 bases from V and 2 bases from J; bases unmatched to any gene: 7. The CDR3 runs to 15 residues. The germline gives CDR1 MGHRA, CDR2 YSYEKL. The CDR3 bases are TGCGCCAGCAGCCTCGGAGCGGGGAAACAAGAGACCCAGTACTTC. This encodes CASSLGAGKQETQYF.

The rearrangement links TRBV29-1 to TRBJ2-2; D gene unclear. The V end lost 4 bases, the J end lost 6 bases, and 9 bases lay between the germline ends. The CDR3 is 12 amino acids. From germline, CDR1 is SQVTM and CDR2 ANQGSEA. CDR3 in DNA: TGCAGCGTTGGGCACAAATCCGGGGAGCTGTTTTTT. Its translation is CSVGHKSGELFF.

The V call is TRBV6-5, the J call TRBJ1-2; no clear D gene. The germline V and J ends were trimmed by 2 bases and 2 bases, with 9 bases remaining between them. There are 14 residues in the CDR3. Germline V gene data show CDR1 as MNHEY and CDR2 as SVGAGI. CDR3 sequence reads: CASSYDGFNYGYTF. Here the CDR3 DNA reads TGTGCCAGCAGTTACGACGGATTCAACTATGGCTACACCTTC.

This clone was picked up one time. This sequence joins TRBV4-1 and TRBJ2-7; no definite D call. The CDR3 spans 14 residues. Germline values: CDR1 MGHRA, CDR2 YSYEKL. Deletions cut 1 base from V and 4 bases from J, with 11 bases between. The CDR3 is CASSQGVKTYEQYF. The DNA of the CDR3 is TGCGCCAGCAGCCAAGGAGTGAAGACGTACGAGCAGTACTTC.

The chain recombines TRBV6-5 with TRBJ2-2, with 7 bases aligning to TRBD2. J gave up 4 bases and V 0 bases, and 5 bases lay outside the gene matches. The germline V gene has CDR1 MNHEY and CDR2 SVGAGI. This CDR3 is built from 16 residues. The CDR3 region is CASSYSAGEVTGELFF. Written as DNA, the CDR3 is TGTGCCAGCAGTTACTCCGCGGGGGAAGTCACCGGGGAGCTGTTTTTT.

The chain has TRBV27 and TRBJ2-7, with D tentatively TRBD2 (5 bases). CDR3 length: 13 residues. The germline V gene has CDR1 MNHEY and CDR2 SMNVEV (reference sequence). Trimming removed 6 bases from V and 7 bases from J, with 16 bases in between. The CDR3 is CASRRAGLGEQYF. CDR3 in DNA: TGTGCCAGCAGGAGGGCGGGCCTGGGGGAGCAGTACTTC.

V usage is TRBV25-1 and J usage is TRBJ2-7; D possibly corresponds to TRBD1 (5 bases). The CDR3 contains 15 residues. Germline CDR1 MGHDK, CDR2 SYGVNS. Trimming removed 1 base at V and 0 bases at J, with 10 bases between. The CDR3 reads CASSEWGRSSYEQYF. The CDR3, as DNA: TGTGCCAGCAGTGAATGGGGCAGGAGCTCCTACGAGCAGTACTTC.

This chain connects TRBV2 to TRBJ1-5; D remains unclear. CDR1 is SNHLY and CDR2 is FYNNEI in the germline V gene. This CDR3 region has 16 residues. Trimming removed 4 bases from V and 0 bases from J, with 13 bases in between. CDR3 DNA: TGTGCCAGCAGTGGGGCGGGTGGGTCTAGCAATCAGCCCCAGCATTTT. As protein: CASSGAGGSSNQPQHF.